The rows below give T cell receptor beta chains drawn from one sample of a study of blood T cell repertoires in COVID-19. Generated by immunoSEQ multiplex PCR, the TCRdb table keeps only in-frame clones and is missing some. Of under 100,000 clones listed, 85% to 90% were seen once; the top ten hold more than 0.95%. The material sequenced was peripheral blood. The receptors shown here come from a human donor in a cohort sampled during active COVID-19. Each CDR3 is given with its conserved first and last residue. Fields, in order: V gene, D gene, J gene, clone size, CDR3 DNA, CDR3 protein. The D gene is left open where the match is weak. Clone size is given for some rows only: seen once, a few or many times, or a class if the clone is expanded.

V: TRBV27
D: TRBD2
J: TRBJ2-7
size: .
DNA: TGTGCCAGCAGTTGGAGCCTAGCGGGAGACTACGAGCAGTACTTC
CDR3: CASSWSLAGDYEQYF

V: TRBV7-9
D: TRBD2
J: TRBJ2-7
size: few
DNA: TGTGCCAGCAGCTCCGGGGGGAGAGTAGGCGAGCAGTACTTC
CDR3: CASSSGGRVGEQYF

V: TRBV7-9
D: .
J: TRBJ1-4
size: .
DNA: TGTGCCAGCAGCCCCGCCATAAACAGGGAAAAACTGTTTTTT
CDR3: CASSPAINREKLFF

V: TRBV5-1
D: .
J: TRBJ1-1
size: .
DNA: TGCGCCAGCACCAATGTTCGGCAGGGATTACTGAACACTGAAGCTTTCTTT
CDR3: CASTNVRQGLLNTEAFF

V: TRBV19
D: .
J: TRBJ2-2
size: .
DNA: TGTGCCAGTAGTATGGCAGGTTGGAACACCGGGGAGCTGTTTTTT
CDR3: CASSMAGWNTGELFF

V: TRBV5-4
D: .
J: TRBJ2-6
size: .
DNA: TGTGCCAGCAGTTTGGACAGACAGGCCAACGTCCTGACTTTC
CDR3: CASSLDRQANVLTF

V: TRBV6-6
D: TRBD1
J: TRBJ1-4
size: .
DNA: TGTGCCAGCAGACCGACAGGGCCCGTAGATGAAAAACTGTTTTTT
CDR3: CASRPTGPVDEKLFF

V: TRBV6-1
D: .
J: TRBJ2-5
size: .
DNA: TGTGCCAGCAGTGATTCAGGGAACCCCAAAGAGACCCAGTACTTC
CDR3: CASSDSGNPKETQYF

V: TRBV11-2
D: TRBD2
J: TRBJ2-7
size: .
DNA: TGTGCCAGCTTACCGCAGGGACTAGCGGGGCCCAGGCAGTACTTC
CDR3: CASLPQGLAGPRQYF

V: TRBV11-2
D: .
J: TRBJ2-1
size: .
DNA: TGTGCCAGCAGCCGCCTGGAGCTCAATGAGCAGTTCTTC
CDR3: CASSRLELNEQFF

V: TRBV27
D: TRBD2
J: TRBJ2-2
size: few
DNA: TGTGCCAGTAGTAGCGGGACGTCTCCCGGGGAGCTGTTTTTT
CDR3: CASSSGTSPGELFF

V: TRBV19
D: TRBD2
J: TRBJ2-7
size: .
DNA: TGTGCCAGTAAAGGACTAGCGGACTACGAGCAGTACTTC
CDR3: CASKGLADYEQYF

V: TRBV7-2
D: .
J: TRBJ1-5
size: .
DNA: TGTGCCAGCAGCTTAGCCCGGGACAACGGCTATCAGCCCCAGCATTTT
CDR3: CASSLARDNGYQPQHF

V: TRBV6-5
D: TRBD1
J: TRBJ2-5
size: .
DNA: TGTGCCAGCAGTTTTACGACAGGGGGCGCAGAGACCCAGTACTTC
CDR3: CASSFTTGGAETQYF

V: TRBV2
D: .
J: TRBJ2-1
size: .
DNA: TGTGCCAGCAGTGAGTGGGACAACAATGAGCAGTTCTTC
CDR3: CASSEWDNNEQFF

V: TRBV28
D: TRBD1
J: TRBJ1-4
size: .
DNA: TGTGCCAGCAGCCAGACAGGGTTGGGAACTAATGAAAAACTGTTTTTT
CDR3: CASSQTGLGTNEKLFF

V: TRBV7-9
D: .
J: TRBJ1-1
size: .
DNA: TGTGCCAGCAGCTTAGGCTCTGGGCGGGGTCTCACTGAAGCTTTCTTT
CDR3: CASSLGSGRGLTEAFF

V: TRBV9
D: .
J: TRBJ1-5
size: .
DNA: TGTGCCAGCAGCGAAGGAGACGGGGGTCAGCCCCAGCATTTT
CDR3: CASSEGDGGQPQHF

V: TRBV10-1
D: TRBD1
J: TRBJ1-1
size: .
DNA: TGCGCCAGCAGTAGGGACAGGGTGACTGAAGCTTTCTTT
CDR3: CASSRDRVTEAFF

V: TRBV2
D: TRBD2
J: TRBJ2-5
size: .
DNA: TGTGCCAGCAGTCTCGAGCGGGACCCCTACTTC
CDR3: CASSLERDPYF

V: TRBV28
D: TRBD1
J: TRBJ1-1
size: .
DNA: TGTGCCAGCTGCAGGGGGACACCACCCTCCGTCGACACTGAAGCTTTCTTT
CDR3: CASCRGTPPSVDTEAFF

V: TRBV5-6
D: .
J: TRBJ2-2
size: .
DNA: TGTGCCAGCACCATCCTCCTTTTCGGCACAGGGCAGGGCGGGGAGCTGTTTTTT
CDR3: CASTILLFGTGQGGELFF

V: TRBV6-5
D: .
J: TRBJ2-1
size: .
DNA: TGTGCCAGCAGAGGAGGGGGCAGCTCCTACAATGAGCAGTTCTTC
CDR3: CASRGGGSSYNEQFF

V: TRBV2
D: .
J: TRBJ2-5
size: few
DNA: TGTGCCAGCAGTCCGGTACTAGCTAACGTAGAGACCCAGTACTTC
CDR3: CASSPVLANVETQYF

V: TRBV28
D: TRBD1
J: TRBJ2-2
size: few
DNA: TGTGCCAGCAGTTTATCCTCCTGGGGGCAGGGGGCGGCCGGGGAGCTGTTTTTT
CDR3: CASSLSSWGQGAAGELFF